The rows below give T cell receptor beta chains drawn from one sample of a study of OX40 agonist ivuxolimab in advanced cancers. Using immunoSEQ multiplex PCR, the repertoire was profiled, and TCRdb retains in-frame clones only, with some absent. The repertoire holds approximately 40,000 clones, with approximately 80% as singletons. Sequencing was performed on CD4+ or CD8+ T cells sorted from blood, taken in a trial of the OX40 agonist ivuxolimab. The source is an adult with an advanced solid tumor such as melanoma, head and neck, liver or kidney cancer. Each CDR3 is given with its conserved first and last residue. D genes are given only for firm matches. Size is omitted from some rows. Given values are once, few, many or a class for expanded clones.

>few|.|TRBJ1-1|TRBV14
TGTGCCAGCAGCCGGGGACATAGGAACACTGAAGCTTTCTTT
CASSRGHRNTEAFF
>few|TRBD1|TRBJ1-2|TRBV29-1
TGCAGCGTTGAAGATCGCCAGGGGGCTGGCTATGGCTACACCTTC
CSVEDRQGAGYGYTF
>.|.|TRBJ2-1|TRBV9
TGTGCCAGCAGCGTAGCTACGGCTTCTGAGCAGTTCTTC
CASSVATASEQFF
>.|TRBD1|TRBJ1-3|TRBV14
TGTGCCAGCAGCCCCCGGGACAGGGGAAACACCATATATTTT
CASSPRDRGNTIYF
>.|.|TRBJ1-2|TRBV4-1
TGCGCCAGCAGCCACGCCCGGGGCTACACCTTC
CASSHARGYTF
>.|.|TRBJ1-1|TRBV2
TGTGCCAGCGATAGGAGTACGGGACCTGAAGCTTTCTTT
CASDRSTGPEAFF
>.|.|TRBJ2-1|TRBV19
TGTGCCAGTAGTACCCCAAGAGGGAGTGGACTCTCCTACAATGAGCAGTTCTTC
CASSTPRGSGLSYNEQFF
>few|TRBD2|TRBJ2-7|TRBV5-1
TGCGCCAGCAGCTTGGGCCTAGCGGCAAGCTACGAGCAGTACTTC
CASSLGLAASYEQYF
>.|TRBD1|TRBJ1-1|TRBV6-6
TGTGCCAGCAATAAGGACAGGGACACTGAAGCTTTCTTT
CASNKDRDTEAFF
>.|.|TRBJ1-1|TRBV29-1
TGCAGCGTCCAGGTTTCGAACACTGAAGCTTTCTTT
CSVQVSNTEAFF
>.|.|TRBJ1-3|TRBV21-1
TGTGCCAGCAGCAAGAGGAGAAACACCATATATTTT
CASSKRRNTIYF